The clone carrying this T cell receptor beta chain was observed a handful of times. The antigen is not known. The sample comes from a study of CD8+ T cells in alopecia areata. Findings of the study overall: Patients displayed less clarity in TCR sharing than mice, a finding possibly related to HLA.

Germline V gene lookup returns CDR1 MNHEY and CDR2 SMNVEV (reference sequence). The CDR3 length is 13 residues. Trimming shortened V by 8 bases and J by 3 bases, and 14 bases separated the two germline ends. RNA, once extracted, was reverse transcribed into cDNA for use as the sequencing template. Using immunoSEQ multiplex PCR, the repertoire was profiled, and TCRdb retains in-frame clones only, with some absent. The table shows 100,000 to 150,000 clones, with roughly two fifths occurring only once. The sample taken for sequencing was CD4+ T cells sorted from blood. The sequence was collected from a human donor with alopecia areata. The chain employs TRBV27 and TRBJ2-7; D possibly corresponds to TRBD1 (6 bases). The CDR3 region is CASAYRDNYEQYF. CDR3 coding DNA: TGTGCCAGCGCCTACCGGGACAACTACGAGCAGTACTTC.